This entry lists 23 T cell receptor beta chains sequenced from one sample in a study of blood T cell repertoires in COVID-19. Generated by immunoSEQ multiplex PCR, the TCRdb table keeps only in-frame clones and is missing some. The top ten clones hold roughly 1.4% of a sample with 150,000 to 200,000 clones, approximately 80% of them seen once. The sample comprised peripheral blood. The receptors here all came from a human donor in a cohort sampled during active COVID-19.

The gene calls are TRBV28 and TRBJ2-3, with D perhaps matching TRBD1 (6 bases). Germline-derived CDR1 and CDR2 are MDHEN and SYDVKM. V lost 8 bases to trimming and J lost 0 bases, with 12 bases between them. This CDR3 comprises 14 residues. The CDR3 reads CASPTGPSTDTQYF. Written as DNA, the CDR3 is TGTGCCAGCCCTACAGGGCCGAGCACAGATACGCAGTATTTT.

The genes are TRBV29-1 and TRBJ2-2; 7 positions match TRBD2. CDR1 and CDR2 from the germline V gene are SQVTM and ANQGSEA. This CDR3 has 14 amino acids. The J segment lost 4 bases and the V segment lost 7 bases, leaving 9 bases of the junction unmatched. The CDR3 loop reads CSAGGDRLTGELFF. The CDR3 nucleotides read TGCAGCGCTGGGGGGGACCGTCTCACCGGGGAGCTGTTTTTT.

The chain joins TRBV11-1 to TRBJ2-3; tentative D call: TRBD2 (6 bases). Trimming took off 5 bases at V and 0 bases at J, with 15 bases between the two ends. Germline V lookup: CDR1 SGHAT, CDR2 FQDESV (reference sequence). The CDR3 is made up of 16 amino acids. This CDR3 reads CASSKQPGLSTDTQYF. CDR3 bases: TGTGCCAGCAGCAAACAGCCGGGACTTAGCACAGATACGCAGTATTTT.

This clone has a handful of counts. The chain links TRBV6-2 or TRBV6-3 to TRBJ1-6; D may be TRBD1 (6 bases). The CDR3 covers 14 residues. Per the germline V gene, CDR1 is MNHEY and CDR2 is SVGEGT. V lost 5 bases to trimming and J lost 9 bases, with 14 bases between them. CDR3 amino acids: CASSRPGAGSPLHF. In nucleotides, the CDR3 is TGTGCCAGCAGTCGGCCAGGGGCAGGTTCACCCCTCCACTTT.

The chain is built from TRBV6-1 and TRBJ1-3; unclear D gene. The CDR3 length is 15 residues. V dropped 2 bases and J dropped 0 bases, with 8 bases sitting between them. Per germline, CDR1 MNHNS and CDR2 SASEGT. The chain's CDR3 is CASSETLGSGNTIYF. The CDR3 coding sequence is TGTGCCAGCAGTGAAACCCTAGGCTCTGGAAACACCATATATTTT.

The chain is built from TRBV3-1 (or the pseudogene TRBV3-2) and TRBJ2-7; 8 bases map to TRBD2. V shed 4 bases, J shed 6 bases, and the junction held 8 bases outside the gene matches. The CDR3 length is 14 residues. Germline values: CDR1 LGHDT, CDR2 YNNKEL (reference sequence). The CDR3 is CASSPRIAGREQYF. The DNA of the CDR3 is TGTGCCAGCAGCCCTCGGATAGCGGGACGCGAGCAGTACTTC.

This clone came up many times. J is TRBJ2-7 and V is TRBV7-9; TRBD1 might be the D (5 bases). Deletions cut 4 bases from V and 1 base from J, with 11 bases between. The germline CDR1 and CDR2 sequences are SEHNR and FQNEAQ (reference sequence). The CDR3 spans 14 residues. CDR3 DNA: TGTGCCAGCAGCTCCCTGGACACTTCCTACGAGCAGTACTTC. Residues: CASSSLDTSYEQYF.

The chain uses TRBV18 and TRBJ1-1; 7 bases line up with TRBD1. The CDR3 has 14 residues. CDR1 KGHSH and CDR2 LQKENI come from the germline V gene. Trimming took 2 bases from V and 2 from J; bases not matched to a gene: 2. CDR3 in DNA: TGTGCCAGCTCACCAGGGACAGTTAACACTGAAGCTTTCTTT. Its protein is CASSPGTVNTEAFF.

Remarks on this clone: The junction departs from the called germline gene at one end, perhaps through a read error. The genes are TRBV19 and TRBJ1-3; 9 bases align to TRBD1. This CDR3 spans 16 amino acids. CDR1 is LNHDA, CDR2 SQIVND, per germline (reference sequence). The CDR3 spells CATSPQGATSGNTIYF. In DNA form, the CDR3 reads TGTGCCACTAGTCCACAGGGGGCTACCTCTGGAAACACCATATATTTT. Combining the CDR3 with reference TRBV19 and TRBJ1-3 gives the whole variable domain DGGITQSPKYLFRKEGQNVTLSCEQNLNHDAMYWYRQDPGQGLRLIYYSQIVNDFQKGDIAEGYSVSREKKESFPLTVTSAQKNPTAFYLCATSPQGATSGNTIYFGEGSWLTVV.

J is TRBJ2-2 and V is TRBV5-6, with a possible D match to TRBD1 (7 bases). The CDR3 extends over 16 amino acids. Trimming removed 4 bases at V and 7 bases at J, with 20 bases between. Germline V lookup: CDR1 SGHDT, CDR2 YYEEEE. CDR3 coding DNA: TGTGCCAGCAGCCCCCCCGGAGGGGGCGTCGGCGGGGAGCTGTTTTTT. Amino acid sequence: CASSPPGGGVGGELFF.

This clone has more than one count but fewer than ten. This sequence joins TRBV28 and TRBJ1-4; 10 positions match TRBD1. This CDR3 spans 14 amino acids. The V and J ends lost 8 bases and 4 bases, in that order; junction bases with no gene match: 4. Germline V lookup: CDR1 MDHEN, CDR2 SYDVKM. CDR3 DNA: TGTGCCAGCTGGGGACAGGGGCTTAATGAAAAACTGTTTTTT. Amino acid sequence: CASWGQGLNEKLFF. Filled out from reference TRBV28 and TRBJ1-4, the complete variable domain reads DVKVTQSSRYLVKRTGEKVFLECVQDMDHENMFWYRQDPGLGLRLIYFSYDVKMKEKGDIPEGYSVSREKKERFSLILESASTNQTSMYLCASWGQGLNEKLFFGSGTQLSVL.

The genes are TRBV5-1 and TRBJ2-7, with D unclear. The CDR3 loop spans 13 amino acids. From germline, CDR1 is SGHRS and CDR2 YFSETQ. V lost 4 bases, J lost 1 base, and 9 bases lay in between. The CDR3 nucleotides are TGCGCCAGCAGCCCCGACATTTCCTACGAGCAGTACTTC. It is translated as CASSPDISYEQYF.

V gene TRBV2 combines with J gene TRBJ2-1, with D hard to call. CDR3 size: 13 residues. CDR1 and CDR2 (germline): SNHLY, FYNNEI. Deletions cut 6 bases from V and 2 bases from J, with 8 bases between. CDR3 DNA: TGTGCCAGCAGGCCGGTTCCCTACAATGAGCAGTTCTTC. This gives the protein CASRPVPYNEQFF.

The CDR3 here is CASSLGGQRGYTF. CDR3 in DNA: TGTGCCAGCAGCTTAGGGGGACAGAGAGGCTACACCTTC. The chain couples TRBV7-6 to TRBJ1-2; 7 nucleotides agree with TRBD1. V shed 1 base and J 8 bases; nucleotides not matched to a gene: 4. Germline assignment: CDR1 SGHVS and CDR2 FNYEAQ. The CDR3 spans 13 residues.

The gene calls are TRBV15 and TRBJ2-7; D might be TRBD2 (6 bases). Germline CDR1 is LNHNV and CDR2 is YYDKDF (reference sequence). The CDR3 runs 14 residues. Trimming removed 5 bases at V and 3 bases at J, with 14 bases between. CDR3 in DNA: TGTGCCACCAGCGCCCCGTTGGGGGGCTACGAGCAGTACTTC. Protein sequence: CATSAPLGGYEQYF.

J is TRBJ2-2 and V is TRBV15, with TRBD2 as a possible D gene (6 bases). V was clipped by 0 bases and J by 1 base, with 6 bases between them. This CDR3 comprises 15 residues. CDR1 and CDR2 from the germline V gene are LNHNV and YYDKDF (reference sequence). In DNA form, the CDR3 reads TGTGCCACCAGCAGAGAGGGGGGGAACACCGGGGAGCTGTTTTTT. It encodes CATSREGGNTGELFF.

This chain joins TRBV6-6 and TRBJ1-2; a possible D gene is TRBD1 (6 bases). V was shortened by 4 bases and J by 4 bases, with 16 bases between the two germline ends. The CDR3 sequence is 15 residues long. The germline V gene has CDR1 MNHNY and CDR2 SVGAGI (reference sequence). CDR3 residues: CASSLTKTGAYGYTF. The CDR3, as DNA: TGTGCCAGCAGTTTAACTAAGACAGGCGCCTATGGCTACACCTTC.

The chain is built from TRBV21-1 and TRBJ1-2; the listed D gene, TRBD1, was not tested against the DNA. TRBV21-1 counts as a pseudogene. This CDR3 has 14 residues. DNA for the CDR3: TGTGCCAGCAGCAAAGCCCACAACGACTATGGCTACACCTTC. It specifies CASSKAHNDYGYTF.

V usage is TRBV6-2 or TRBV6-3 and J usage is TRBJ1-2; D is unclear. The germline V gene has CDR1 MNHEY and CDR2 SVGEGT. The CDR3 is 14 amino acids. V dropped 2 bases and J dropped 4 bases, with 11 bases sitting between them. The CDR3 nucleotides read TGTGCCAGCAGTTACGTGGAGGGAGGCTATGGCTACACCTTC. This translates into CASSYVEGGYGYTF.

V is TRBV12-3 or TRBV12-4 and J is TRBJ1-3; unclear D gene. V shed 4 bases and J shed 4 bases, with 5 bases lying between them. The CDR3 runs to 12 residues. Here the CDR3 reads CASSSQGNTIYF. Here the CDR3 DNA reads TGTGCCAGCAGTTCCCAGGGAAACACCATATATTTT.

CDR3 nucleotide sequence: TGTGCCAGCAGCTTGGCCGGACAGATCTACAATGAGCAGTTCTTC. As protein: CASSLAGQIYNEQFF. V gene TRBV5-8 combines with J gene TRBJ2-1; maybe TRBD1 (6 bases). V was trimmed by 0 bases and J by 3 bases, leaving 10 bases between them. In germline, CDR1 is SGHTS, CDR2 YDEGEE. The CDR3 totals 15 residues.

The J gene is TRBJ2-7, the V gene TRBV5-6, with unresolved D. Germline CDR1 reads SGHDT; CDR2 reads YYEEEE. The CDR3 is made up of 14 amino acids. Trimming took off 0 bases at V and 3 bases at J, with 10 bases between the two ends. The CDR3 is CASSLALSVYEQYF. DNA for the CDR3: TGTGCCAGCAGCTTGGCCCTAAGCGTCTACGAGCAGTACTTC.

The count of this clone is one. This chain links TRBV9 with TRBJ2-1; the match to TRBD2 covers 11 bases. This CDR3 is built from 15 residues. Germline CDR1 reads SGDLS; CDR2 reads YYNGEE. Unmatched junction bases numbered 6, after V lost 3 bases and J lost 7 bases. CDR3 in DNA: TGTGCCAGCAGCGCGACTAGCGGGACATTGAATGAGCAGTTCTTC. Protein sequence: CASSATSGTLNEQFF.